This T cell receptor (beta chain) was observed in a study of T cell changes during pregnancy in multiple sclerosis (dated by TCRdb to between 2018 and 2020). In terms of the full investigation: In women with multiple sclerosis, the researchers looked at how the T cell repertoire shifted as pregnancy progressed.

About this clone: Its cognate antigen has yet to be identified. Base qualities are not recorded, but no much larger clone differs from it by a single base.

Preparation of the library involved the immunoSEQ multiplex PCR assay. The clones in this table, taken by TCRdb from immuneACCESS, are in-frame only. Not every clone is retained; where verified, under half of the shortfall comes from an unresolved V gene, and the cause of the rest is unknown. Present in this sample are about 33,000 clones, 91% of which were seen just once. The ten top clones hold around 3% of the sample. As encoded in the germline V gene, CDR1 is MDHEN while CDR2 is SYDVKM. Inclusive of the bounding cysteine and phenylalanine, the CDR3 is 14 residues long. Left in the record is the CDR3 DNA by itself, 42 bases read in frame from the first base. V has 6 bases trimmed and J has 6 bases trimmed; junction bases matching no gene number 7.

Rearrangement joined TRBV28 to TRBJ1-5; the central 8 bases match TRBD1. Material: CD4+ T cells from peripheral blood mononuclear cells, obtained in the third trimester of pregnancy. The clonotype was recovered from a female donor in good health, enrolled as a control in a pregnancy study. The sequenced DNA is TGTGCCAGCAGCCTAACAGGGGGAAGTCAGCCCCAGCATTTT. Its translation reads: CASSLTGGSQPQHF. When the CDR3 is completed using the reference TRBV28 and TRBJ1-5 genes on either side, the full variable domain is DVKVTQSSRYLVKRTGEKVFLECVQDMDHENMFWYRQDPGLGLRLIYFSYDVKMKEKGDIPEGYSVSREKKERFSLILESASTNQTSMYLCASSLTGGSQPQHFGDGTRLSIL.